This passage covers 22 T cell receptor beta chains from one sample sequenced in a study of blood T cell repertoires in COVID-19. The repertoire was sequenced with immunoSEQ multiplex PCR; TCRdb's copy has only in-frame clones and lacks some. The table records some 200,000 clones, 86% of them present only once. Sequenced input: peripheral blood. Receptors originate from a woman in her seventies with acute or convalescent COVID-19.

V and J are TRBV7-6 and TRBJ2-1, with 9 bases that match TRBD1. The CDR3 runs 15 residues. Trimming took 2 bases from V and 6 from J; bases not matched to a gene: 5. Germline V lookup: CDR1 SGHVS, CDR2 FNYEAQ. The CDR3 DNA sequence: TGTGCCAGCAGCTTAAGGGGGACAGGGAGCAATGAGCAGTTCTTC. Encoded protein: CASSLRGTGSNEQFF.

The gene calls are TRBV27 and TRBJ2-1, with unresolved D. The CDR3 consists of 13 residues. The V end was cut by 6 bases, the J end by 12 bases, with 18 bases between. Germline loops: CDR1 MNHEY, CDR2 SMNVEV (reference sequence). The CDR3 reads CASRGWASTPQFF. CDR3 bases: TGTGCCAGCAGGGGTTGGGCTTCGACGCCGCAGTTCTTC.

The rearrangement links TRBV27 to TRBJ2-3; TRBD2 agrees at 12 bases. The CDR3 consists of 15 residues. The germline V gene encodes CDR1 MNHEY and CDR2 SMNVEV (reference sequence). The ends lost 5 bases at V and 10 bases at J; junction bases unmatched: 10. Written as DNA, the CDR3 is TGTGCCAGCAGTCCGCGGACTAGCGGGAACGGGGCGCAGTATTTT. It specifies CASSPRTSGNGAQYF.

The chain combines TRBV28 with TRBJ2-7, with 11 bases aligning to TRBD2. V was clipped by 6 bases and J by 1 base; unmatched bases: 2. This CDR3 region has 14 residues. The V gene's germline CDR1 is MDHEN and CDR2 SYDVKM. The CDR3 DNA follows: TGTGCCAGCAGGGGACTAGCGGAGTCCTACGAGCAGTACTTC. Translation gives CASRGLAESYEQYF.

V usage is TRBV21-1 and J usage is TRBJ2-7; the table gives TRBD2 as D, unverified against the DNA. TRBV21-1 is shown as a pseudogene. The CDR3 runs 14 residues. Here the CDR3 reads CASSKVFRAYEQYF. The DNA of the CDR3 is TGTGCCAGCAGCAAAGTATTCCGAGCCTACGAGCAGTACTTC.

The chain uses TRBV11-2 and TRBJ1-6, with 7 positions matching TRBD1. This CDR3 has 15 amino acids. Germline trimming cut 4 bases from V and 7 bases from J; bases unmatched to any gene: 7. Looked up from germline, CDR1 is SGHAT and CDR2 is FQNNGV. The CDR3 loop reads CASSYRTGNNSPLHF. DNA for the CDR3: TGTGCCAGCAGCTACCGGACAGGCAACAATTCACCCCTCCACTTT.

This clone occurred once. The chain uses TRBV14 and TRBJ2-1; weak D call: TRBD2 (5 bases). Trimming left V 0 bases short and J 3 bases short, with 12 bases between. CDR1 and CDR2 (germline): SGHDN, FVKESK. This CDR3 is 16 amino acids long. The CDR3 here is CASSQDVGGFYNEQFF. CDR3 coding DNA: TGTGCCAGCAGCCAAGACGTAGGAGGCTTCTACAATGAGCAGTTCTTC.

This rearrangement joins TRBV5-1 to TRBJ2-1; 9 nucleotides align to TRBD2. Germline loops: CDR1 SGHRS, CDR2 YFSETQ. The junction had 5 bases not matched to a gene; V was cut back by 4 bases and J by 3 bases. The CDR3 runs 15 residues. Written as DNA, the CDR3 is TGCGCCAGCAGCATTACTAGCGGGTACTACAATGAGCAGTTCTTC. Its translation: CASSITSGYYNEQFF.

V and J are TRBV19 and TRBJ1-2; TRBD1 agrees at 9 bases. The CDR3 extends over 15 amino acids. In germline, CDR1 is LNHDA, CDR2 SQIVND (reference sequence). The J segment lost 0 bases and the V segment lost 6 bases, leaving 5 bases of the junction unmatched. The CDR3 loop reads CASSLDRGANYGYTF. CDR3 sequence (DNA): TGTGCCAGTAGCCTGGACAGGGGAGCTAACTATGGCTACACCTTC. The variable domain in full, completed from reference TRBV19 and TRBJ1-2, reads DGGITQSPKYLFRKEGQNVTLSCEQNLNHDAMYWYRQDPGQGLRLIYYSQIVNDFQKGDIAEGYSVSREKKESFPLTVTSAQKNPTAFYLCASSLDRGANYGYTFGSGTRLTVV.

The chain is built from TRBV3-1 (or the pseudogene TRBV3-2) and TRBJ1-3; 11 positions agree with TRBD1. V dropped 3 bases and J dropped 5; count of bases not matched to a gene: 3. Looked up from germline, CDR1 is LGHDT and CDR2 is YNNKEL (reference sequence). The CDR3 covers 15 residues. The CDR3 DNA is TGTGCCAGCAGCCATGGACAGGGGGCGAGAAACACCATATATTTT. Residues: CASSHGQGARNTIYF.

This clone was found once. The V gene is TRBV19, the J gene TRBJ2-3, with 8 bases matching TRBD1. The germline V gene has CDR1 LNHDA and CDR2 SQIVND (reference sequence). Trimming at V came to 4 bases and at J to 4 bases, leaving 4 bases not matched to a gene. This CDR3 is built from 14 residues. The CDR3 sequence is CASSNQGAADTQYF. The DNA of the CDR3 is TGTGCCAGTAGTAATCAGGGGGCAGCAGATACGCAGTATTTT.

This clone was detected a few times. The chain has TRBV6-5 and TRBJ1-5, with 8 bases fitting TRBD1. V shed 8 bases and J 4 bases; nucleotides not matched to a gene: 4. This CDR3 has 13 amino acids. Germline V gene data show CDR1 as MNHEY and CDR2 as SVGAGI. Here the CDR3 reads CASSDRGNQPQHF. CDR3 DNA: TGTGCCAGCTCTGACAGGGGTAATCAGCCCCAGCATTTT.

The V call is TRBV10-3, the J call TRBJ1-1; TRBD1 matches 7 bases. In germline, CDR1 is ENHRY, CDR2 SYGVKD. This CDR3 has 13 residues. The trim removed 8 bases at V and 1 base at J, leaving 4 bases unmatched. The CDR3 is CAIWDRKNTEAFF. The DNA of the CDR3 is TGTGCCATCTGGGACAGAAAGAACACTGAAGCTTTCTTT.

This clone was counted once. The rearrangement joins TRBV5-5 to TRBJ2-1, with 8 bases that match TRBD2. Germline CDR1 and CDR2: SGHKS and YYEKEE (reference sequence). V was clipped by 4 bases and J by 0 bases; unmatched bases: 3. This CDR3 spans 15 amino acids. DNA for the CDR3: TGTGCCAGCAGCGCTACTAGCGGCTCCTACAATGAGCAGTTCTTC. Its protein is CASSATSGSYNEQFF.

J is TRBJ2-7 and V is TRBV4-3; D remains unclear. V gave up 0 bases and J gave up 3 bases, with 12 bases separating them. The germline V gene has CDR1 LGHNA and CDR2 YSLEER. This CDR3 contains 15 residues. The CDR3 DNA sequence: TGCGCCAGCAGCCAAGATGCGTATAGGAGCTACGAGCAGTACTTC. Its protein is CASSQDAYRSYEQYF.

The V call is TRBV11-3, the J call TRBJ2-5, with TRBD1 as a possible D gene (6 bases). CDR1 and CDR2 (germline): SGHNT, YENEEA. This CDR3 comprises 14 residues. Trimming took 5 bases from V and 10 from J, leaving 20 bases between them. The CDR3 region is CASSPWTAHEFQYF. DNA of the CDR3: TGTGCCAGCAGCCCGTGGACAGCTCACGAGTTCCAGTACTTC.

The V call is TRBV5-1, the J call TRBJ1-4, with 8 nucleotides matching TRBD1. Germline V gene sequence: CDR1 SGHRS, CDR2 YFSETQ. With V trimmed by 0 bases and J by 8 bases, 3 bases remained unmatched. CDR3 size: 14 residues. CDR3 DNA sequence: TGCGCCAGCAGCTTGGACAGGGGGAGCGAAAAACTGTTTTTT. Translating it yields CASSLDRGSEKLFF. Using reference TRBV5-1 and TRBJ1-4 for the parts outside the CDR3, the full variable domain is KAGVTQTPRYLIKTRGQQVTLSCSPISGHRSVSWYQQTPGQGLQFLFEYFSETQRNKGNFPGRFSGRQFSNSRSEMNVSTLELGDSALYLCASSLDRGSEKLFFGSGTQLSVL.

This clone was seen a few times. The gene calls are TRBV3-1 (or the pseudogene TRBV3-2) and TRBJ2-3; D perhaps matches TRBD1 (6 bases). The length of the CDR3 is 16 residues. Per germline, CDR1 LGHDT and CDR2 YNNKEL (reference sequence). V was cut by 1 base and J by 0 bases, with 11 bases left in between. CDR3 sequence: CASSQGGQGSTDTQYF. In nucleotides, the CDR3 is TGTGCCAGCAGCCAAGGCGGGCAGGGGAGCACAGATACGCAGTATTTT.

The chain combines TRBV4-2 with TRBJ2-2; 10 bases match TRBD2. The CDR3 spans 16 residues. Germline-derived CDR1 and CDR2 are LGHNA and YNFKEQ. Unmatched junction bases numbered 3, after V lost 0 bases and J lost 5 bases. The CDR3 protein is CASSQDSSGRTGELFF. CDR3 DNA: TGTGCCAGCAGCCAAGATTCTAGCGGGAGAACCGGGGAGCTGTTTTTT.

V usage is TRBV29-1 and J usage is TRBJ1-1; TRBD1 matches 8 bases. This CDR3 contains 14 residues. Germline CDR1 SQVTM, CDR2 ANQGSEA. The junction had 8 bases not matched to a gene; V was cut back by 8 bases and J by 0 bases. The CDR3 here is CSSTGGGVNTEAFF. Written as DNA, the CDR3 is TGCAGCTCCACAGGGGGAGGGGTGAACACTGAAGCTTTCTTT.

This chain joins TRBV29-1 and TRBJ2-2; D is unclear. This CDR3 has 11 amino acids. CDR1 SQVTM and CDR2 ANQGSEA come from the germline V gene. The V and J ends lost 5 bases and 5 bases respectively, with 6 bases between them. As DNA, the CDR3 is TGCAGCGTTAAACGGACCGGGGAGCTGTTTTTT. It codes for CSVKRTGELFF.

As for this clone: It is unclear where the CDR3 begins or ends on the DNA, so no DNA is shown, and the CDR3 is as TCRdb lists it. The genes are TRBV5-1 and TRBJ2-7; TRBD1, the table's D call, was not compared with the DNA. The CDR3 totals 15 residues, both ends included. Germline V gene lookup returns CDR1 SGHRS and CDR2 YFSETQ. This CDR3 is CASSGFGTGAQIWYF.